The rows below give T cell receptor beta chains drawn from one sample of a study of blood T cell repertoires in COVID-19. Repertoires were generated with immunoSEQ multiplex PCR, while TCRdb's copy carries only in-frame clones and drops some. The table shows roughly 200,000 clones, with 90% occurring only once. The sample consisted of peripheral blood. Receptors originate from a man between 45 and 60 years old with acute or convalescent COVID-19. Both conserved end residues are part of each CDR3. The D gene is left open where the match is weak. Clone size appears in some rows only: once, few, many, or a class for an expanded clone.

v_call: TRBV6-6; d_call: -; clone_size: -; j_call: TRBJ1-5; cdr3_aa: CASTYDYSNQPQHF; cdr3_nt: TGTGCCAGCACCTATGATTATAGCAATCAGCCCCAGCATTTT
v_call: TRBV29-1; d_call: -; clone_size: -; j_call: TRBJ1-2; cdr3_aa: CSVEDLGRGGYTF; cdr3_nt: TGCAGCGTTGAAGATCTCGGTAGGGGTGGCTACACCTTC
v_call: TRBV29-1; d_call: -; clone_size: -; j_call: TRBJ2-1; cdr3_aa: CSVERLAAYNEQFF; cdr3_nt: TGCAGCGTTGAAAGGTTAGCGGCCTACAATGAGCAGTTCTTC
v_call: TRBV3-1/TRBV3-2; d_call: -; clone_size: -; j_call: TRBJ2-5; cdr3_aa: CASSQAGVETQYF; cdr3_nt: TGTGCCAGCAGCCAGGCAGGGGTGGAGACCCAGTACTTC
v_call: TRBV18; d_call: -; clone_size: -; j_call: TRBJ2-5; cdr3_aa: CASSPPTGWETQYF; cdr3_nt: TGTGCCAGCTCACCACCTACCGGTTGGGAGACCCAGTACTTC
v_call: TRBV10-3; d_call: TRBD2; clone_size: once; j_call: TRBJ2-7; cdr3_aa: CAISESTSGSYEQYF; cdr3_nt: TGTGCCATCAGTGAGTCGACTAGCGGGTCCTACGAGCAGTACTTC
v_call: TRBV28; d_call: -; clone_size: -; j_call: TRBJ1-2; cdr3_aa: CATKYPGGASYGYTF; cdr3_nt: TGTGCCACGAAATACCCGGGGGGCGCATCCTATGGCTACACCTTC
v_call: TRBV5-4; d_call: TRBD2; clone_size: -; j_call: TRBJ2-7; cdr3_aa: CASSQGLMGTYEQYF; cdr3_nt: TGTGCCAGCAGCCAGGGACTAATGGGGACCTACGAGCAGTACTTC
v_call: TRBV11-1; d_call: -; clone_size: -; j_call: TRBJ2-1; cdr3_aa: CASSLQGGNNEQFF; cdr3_nt: TGTGCCAGCAGCTTACAGGGAGGTAACAATGAGCAGTTCTTC
v_call: TRBV7-2; d_call: TRBD2; clone_size: -; j_call: TRBJ2-3; cdr3_aa: CASSLATAGVTMNTQYF; cdr3_nt: TGTGCCAGCAGCCTCGCTACGGCGGGGGTAACTATGAATACGCAGTATTTT
v_call: TRBV4-1; d_call: -; clone_size: -; j_call: TRBJ2-1; cdr3_aa: CASSQVGYPYNEQFF; cdr3_nt: TGCGCCAGCAGCCAAGTGGGCTACCCCTACAATGAGCAGTTCTTC
v_call: TRBV4-1; d_call: -; clone_size: -; j_call: TRBJ2-4; cdr3_aa: CASSQSALAKNIQYF; cdr3_nt: TGCGCCAGCAGCCAGAGCGCGTTGGCCAAAAACATTCAGTACTTC
v_call: TRBV28; d_call: -; clone_size: -; j_call: TRBJ2-2; cdr3_aa: CATLRGLGELFF; cdr3_nt: TGTGCCACCCTGCGGGGGCTCGGGGAGCTGTTTTTT
v_call: TRBV30; d_call: -; clone_size: -; j_call: TRBJ2-7; cdr3_aa: CAWSGLFRYEQYF; cdr3_nt: TGTGCCTGGAGCGGACTGTTTCGCTACGAGCAGTACTTC